This TCR beta chain was obtained from a study of blood T cell repertoires in COVID-19. The wider study: T cells, B-cell-depleted T cells, or PBMCs supplied cDNA or gDNA.

Original data processing: Cell counts per sample came from amplifying reference gene primers. Assay used: immunoSEQ multiplex PCR; TCRdb lists only in-frame clones, some missing. D and trimming come from the DNA, and the V and J calls and clone size come from that table. The data hold approximately 200,000 clones, with roughly 80% observed a single time. CDR1 and CDR2 (germline): SGHVS, FQNEAQ. The CDR3 is made up of 18 amino acids. The V end lost 2 bases, the J end lost 0 bases, and 14 bases lay between the germline ends. Sequencing used peripheral blood. The sequence was collected from a woman of 80 years or more with acute or convalescent COVID-19. The V and J genes are TRBV7-8 and TRBJ2-6, with a possible D match to TRBD1 (5 bases). This CDR3 is CASSLQGPQSSGANVLTF. The CDR3 DNA follows: TGTGCCAGCAGCTTACAGGGCCCTCAGAGCTCTGGGGCCAACGTCCTGACTTTC.